This T cell receptor beta chain was sequenced for a study of blood T cell repertoires in COVID-19. Study information: Collection of acute and convalescent COVID-19 samples took place in the United States, Italy and Spain. Sources were T cells, B-cell-depleted T cells, or PBMCs; the material itself was cDNA or gDNA.

The CDR3 has 15 amino acids. The germline V gene has CDR1 MNHNY and CDR2 SVGAGI (reference sequence). After removal of 4 bases from V and 3 bases from J, the junction contained 6 bases not matched to a gene. The data were produced by immunoSEQ multiplex PCR, yet TCRdb's version contains in-frame clones alone and is incomplete. In the table there are some 390,000 clones, about 91% of which are singletons. Followed over time, Seattle patients had been enrolled while infection was active. This receptor was obtained from a woman aged 40 to 55 with COVID-19, enrolled during active disease. Sequenced input: peripheral blood. The rearrangement joins TRBV6-6 to TRBJ1-2; TRBD1 agrees at 9 bases. CDR3 sequence: CASSSGQGFDYGYTF. The DNA of the CDR3 is TGTGCCAGCAGTTCCGGACAGGGGTTCGACTATGGCTACACCTTC.